The 12 T cell receptor beta chains presented below share a single source sample, sequenced in a study of T cell changes during pregnancy in multiple sclerosis. Method: immunoSEQ multiplex PCR; TCRdb's copy keeps in-frame clones and lacks some. The data show more than 50,000 clones, 94% seen once. The sample here was CD8+ T cells from peripheral blood mononuclear cells, taken after pregnancy. All receptors derive from a female donor with multiple sclerosis, enrolled in a pregnancy study.

The genes are TRBV4-3 and TRBJ1-1; no firm D call. The length of the CDR3 is 14 residues. CDR1 and CDR2 from the germline V gene are LGHNA and YSLEER. The ends were cut back, 3 bases at V and 5 bases at J, with 13 bases in the middle. CDR3 sequence (DNA): TGCGCCAGCAGCCAGGTCTCGGGGAGGACTGAAGCTTTCTTT. It codes for CASSQVSGRTEAFF.

The rearrangement links TRBV15 to TRBJ2-5; perhaps TRBD2 as D (5 bases). In germline, CDR1 is LNHNV, CDR2 YYDKDF (reference sequence). The CDR3 has 15 amino acids. Trimming cost V 0 bases and J 5 bases, with 13 bases left between them. The CDR3 region has the DNA TGTGCCACCAGCAGAGAGCGGGCGGCTAAGGAGACCCAGTACTTC. Its protein is CATSRERAAKETQYF.

The chain links TRBV5-5 to TRBJ1-2; 7 nucleotides align to TRBD1. The V gene end was trimmed by 5 bases and the J gene end by 0 bases; junction bases not matched to a gene: 4. Germline CDR1 is SGHKS and CDR2 is YYEKEE (reference sequence). The CDR3 sequence is 14 residues long. The DNA of the CDR3 is TGTGCCAGCAGTCTTGACAGGGCTAACTATGGCTACACCTTC. Its protein is CASSLDRANYGYTF.

The chain is built from TRBV2 and TRBJ1-4; 8 bases agree with TRBD1. Unmatched junction bases numbered 8, after V lost 5 bases and J lost 9 bases. CDR1 SNHLY and CDR2 FYNNEI come from the germline V gene. The CDR3 covers 14 residues. DNA for the CDR3: TGTGCCAGCAGTCGGGAGACAGGGGCGAAAAAACTGTTTTTT. Its protein is CASSRETGAKKLFF.

The chain is built from TRBV2 and TRBJ2-7, with 7 bases identical to TRBD1. J was trimmed by 0 bases and V by 3 bases; bases with no gene match: 11. The CDR3 is 17 residues long. In germline, CDR1 is SNHLY, CDR2 FYNNEI. The CDR3: CASSDGTEKLSSYEQYF. In DNA form, the CDR3 reads TGTGCCAGCAGTGACGGGACAGAAAAATTGAGCTCCTACGAGCAGTACTTC.

The V and J genes are TRBV30 and TRBJ2-3, with TRBD2 identical over 9 bases. CDR1 and CDR2 from the germline V gene are GTSNPN and SVGIG (reference sequence). V lost 1 base to trimming and J lost 4 bases; unmatched junction nucleotides: 12. The CDR3 is made up of 17 amino acids. DNA for the CDR3: TGTGCCTGGAGTGCCACTGAGGGACTAGCTGTCCCAGATACGCAGTATTTT. Amino acids: CAWSATEGLAVPDTQYF.

CDR3 sequence: CASSPTGGAETQYF. The DNA of the CDR3 is TGTGCCAGCAGCCCTACAGGGGGCGCAGAGACCCAGTACTTC. The chain employs TRBV7-9 and TRBJ2-5; 9 bases align to TRBD1. There are 14 residues in the CDR3. The ends lost 5 bases at V and 4 bases at J; junction bases unmatched: 5. Germline lookup yields CDR1 SEHNR and CDR2 FQNEAQ (reference sequence).

V usage is TRBV2 and J usage is TRBJ2-7; D is possibly TRBD1 (6 bases). This CDR3 comprises 14 residues. V was pared by 6 bases and J by 5 bases, with 17 bases between. In germline, CDR1 is SNHLY, CDR2 FYNNEI. The CDR3 loop reads CASSSPGTINEQYF. CDR3 nucleotides: TGTGCCAGCAGCAGTCCCGGGACAATTAACGAGCAGTACTTC.

This sequence joins TRBV11-3 and TRBJ1-1, with D maybe TRBD1 (6 bases). Germline CDR1 is SGHNT and CDR2 is YENEEA. V was clipped by 5 bases and J by 3 bases, with 10 bases between them. This CDR3 region has 13 residues. CDR3 nucleotides: TGTGCCAGCAGCGCCACAGGGTACACTGAAGCTTTCTTT. Its translation: CASSATGYTEAFF.

This clone was picked up one time. This specimen includes other DNA sequences encoding the same CDR3. J is TRBJ2-7 and V is TRBV27; TRBD1 might be the D (5 bases). The V gene's germline CDR1 is MNHEY and CDR2 SMNVEV (reference sequence). Trimming took off 5 bases at V and 0 bases at J, with 8 bases between the two ends. The CDR3 totals 13 residues. The CDR3 reads CASSIGVSYEQYF. The CDR3, as DNA: TGTGCCAGCAGTATAGGGGTCTCCTACGAGCAGTACTTC.

The rearrangement joins TRBV30 to TRBJ2-7, with TRBD2 matching 7 bases. Germline V gives CDR1 GTSNPN, CDR2 SVGIG (reference sequence). This CDR3 contains 14 residues. Trimming took 5 bases from V and 1 from J; bases not matched to a gene: 8. CDR3 sequence (DNA): TGTGCCTGGGGGCGCGGGAGAGGTTCCTACGAGCAGTACTTC. This codes for CAWGRGRGSYEQYF.

This clone was counted a single time. The chain uses TRBV11-2 and TRBJ2-3; 11 bases are a match to TRBD2. CDR1 and CDR2 from the germline V gene are SGHAT and FQNNGV. V shed 0 bases and J 3 bases; nucleotides not matched to a gene: 2. The CDR3 consists of 16 residues. The DNA of the CDR3 is TGTGCCAGCAGCTTAGAAATAGCGGGAGGGACAGATACGCAGTATTTT. It encodes CASSLEIAGGTDTQYF.